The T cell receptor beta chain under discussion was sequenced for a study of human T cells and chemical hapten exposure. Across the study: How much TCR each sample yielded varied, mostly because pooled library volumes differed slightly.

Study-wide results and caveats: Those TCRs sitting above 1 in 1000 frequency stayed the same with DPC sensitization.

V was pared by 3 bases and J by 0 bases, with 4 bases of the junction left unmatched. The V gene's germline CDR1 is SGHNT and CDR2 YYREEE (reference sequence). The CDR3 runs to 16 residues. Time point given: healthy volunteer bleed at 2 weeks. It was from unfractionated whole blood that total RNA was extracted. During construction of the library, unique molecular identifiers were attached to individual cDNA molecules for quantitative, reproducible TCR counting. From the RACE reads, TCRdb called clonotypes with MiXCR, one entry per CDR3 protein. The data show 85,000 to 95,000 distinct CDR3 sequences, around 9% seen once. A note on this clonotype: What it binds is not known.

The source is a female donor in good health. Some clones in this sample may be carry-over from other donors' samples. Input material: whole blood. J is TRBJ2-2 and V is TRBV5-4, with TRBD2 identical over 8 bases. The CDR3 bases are TGTGCCAGCAGCTGGGGGGGACTAGCGAACACCGGGGAGCTGTTTTTT. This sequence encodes CASSWGGLANTGELFF.